The next 13 T cell receptor beta chains were all read from a single sample in a study of blood T cell repertoires in COVID-19 (dated by TCRdb to about 2020). The protocol used for the library was the immunoSEQ multiplex PCR assay. In its TCRdb copy, this immuneACCESS table keeps in-frame sequences only and misses some clones. Where compared with another copy, unresolved V genes explain less than half of these, and the others have no known cause. The sample table contains some 170,000 clones; only one count was recorded for 82% of them. The ten largest make up about 8% of the sample. Sequencing input: peripheral blood. Source of these receptors: a woman in her 70s with acute or convalescent COVID-19.

The V call is TRBV19, the J call TRBJ1-1; 7 bases align to TRBD1. V trimming: 5 bases; J trimming: 4 bases; junction bases outside the gene matches: 4. The CDR3 loop spans 13 amino acids. CDR1 is LNHDA and CDR2 is SQIVND in the germline V gene (reference sequence). In DNA form, the CDR3 reads TGTGCCAGTAGTGGGACAGTGGTCACTGAAGCTTTCTTT. As protein: CASSGTVVTEAFF.

This clone appeared a few times. This chain connects TRBV2 to TRBJ2-7; 7 nucleotides agree with TRBD1. The CDR3 consists of 18 residues. Trimming at V came to 5 bases and at J to 1 base, leaving 17 bases not matched to a gene. CDR1 SNHLY and CDR2 FYNNEI come from the germline V gene. CDR3 in amino acids: CASSFPSPRWDSSYEQYF. CDR3 nucleotide sequence: TGTGCCAGCAGTTTTCCTTCCCCCCGCTGGGACAGTTCCTACGAGCAGTACTTC.

The chain carries TRBV9 and TRBJ2-7; TRBD2 aligns across 12 bases. The CDR3 contains 17 residues. Trimming cost V 0 bases and J 4 bases; bases outside gene matches: 8. From germline, CDR1 is SGDLS and CDR2 YYNGEE. CDR3 protein: CASSVAPTSGSGYEQYF. The DNA of the CDR3 is TGTGCCAGCAGCGTAGCACCGACTAGCGGGAGTGGGTACGAGCAGTACTTC.

The V call is TRBV19, the J call TRBJ1-1; tentatively, D is TRBD1 (5 bases). The CDR3 runs 13 residues. Germline V lookup: CDR1 LNHDA, CDR2 SQIVND (reference sequence). V lost 5 bases, J lost 3 bases, and 10 bases lay in between. CDR3 region: CASSPTGDTEAFF. The CDR3 coding sequence is TGTGCCAGTAGTCCTACAGGTGACACTGAAGCTTTCTTT.

The genes are TRBV7-3 and TRBJ2-2; possible D gene TRBD1, 5 bases. V was shortened by 6 bases and J by 4 bases, with 15 bases between the two germline ends. Looked up from germline, CDR1 is SGHTA and CDR2 is FQGTGA. The CDR3 is 15 amino acids. CDR3 sequence: CASSLDGQFTGELFF. The CDR3 DNA reads as TGTGCCAGCAGTCTTGACGGACAATTCACCGGGGAGCTGTTTTTT.

In its sample, this clone was seen a few times. CDR3 sequence (DNA): TGTGCCAGCAGTTTCCTGGGACAGGGCTACAATGAGCAGTTCTTC. It codes for CASSFLGQGYNEQFF. The rearrangement joins TRBV28 to TRBJ2-1; 9 bases align to TRBD1. V lost 3 bases and J lost 3; bases outside the gene matches: 3. The V gene's germline CDR1 is MDHEN and CDR2 SYDVKM. The CDR3 is 15 amino acids.

CDR3 DNA sequence: TGTGCCAGCAGTACCTACAATGAGCAGTTCTTC. The encoded protein is CASSTYNEQFF. The V call is TRBV14, the J call TRBJ2-1; no reliable D call. In germline, CDR1 is SGHDN, CDR2 FVKESK. This CDR3 is 11 amino acids long. V was trimmed by 6 bases and J by 2 bases, leaving 2 bases between them.

This clone was detected ten times or more. The chain couples TRBV6-2 or TRBV6-3 to TRBJ2-7; 12 positions agree with TRBD1. The V gene end was trimmed by 4 bases and the J gene end by 6 bases; junction bases not matched to a gene: 4. CDR1 and CDR2 from the germline V gene are MNHEY and SVGEGT. CDR3 size: 14 residues. CDR3 nucleotides: TGTGCCAGCAGTTTTGGGACAGGGGGCGTCGAGCAGTACTTC. Translation gives CASSFGTGGVEQYF.

This chain links TRBV7-2 with TRBJ2-3, with 9 bases identical to TRBD2. V was pared by 1 base and J by 3 bases, with 2 bases of the junction left unmatched. The CDR3 consists of 15 residues. Germline V gives CDR1 SGHTA, CDR2 FQGNSA. CDR3 protein: CASSLVSGGTDTQYF. In DNA form, the CDR3 reads TGTGCCAGCAGCTTAGTGAGCGGGGGGACAGATACGCAGTATTTT.

The chain combines TRBV2 with TRBJ2-1, with D possibly TRBD1 on 6 matching bases. Trimming took 6 bases from V and 6 from J, leaving 12 bases between them. The CDR3 loop spans 13 amino acids. The germline gives CDR1 SNHLY, CDR2 FYNNEI. The CDR3 DNA reads as TGTGCCAGCAGCGAGGACAGACTCAATGAGCAGTTCTTC. Its translation is CASSEDRLNEQFF.

In this sample, this clone turned up a few times. The chain uses TRBV6-5 and TRBJ2-2, with TRBD1 matching over 9 bases. V shed 6 bases, J shed 6 bases, and the junction held 8 bases outside the gene matches. The CDR3 runs 15 residues. Germline CDR1 MNHEY, CDR2 SVGAGI. The CDR3 spells CASRQGQGSPGELFF. The CDR3 DNA sequence: TGTGCCAGCAGACAGGGACAGGGCTCCCCCGGGGAGCTGTTTTTT.

In the case of this clone: This CDR3 is also generated by other DNA sequences in the sample. The rearrangement links TRBV18 to TRBJ2-7, with TRBD1 matching over 10 bases. Germline V lookup: CDR1 KGHSH, CDR2 LQKENI. The CDR3 runs 15 residues. J gave up 4 bases and V 4 bases, and 7 bases lay outside the gene matches. CDR3 region: CASSQGQGKVYEQYF. CDR3 sequence (DNA): TGTGCCAGCTCACAGGGACAGGGGAAGGTATACGAGCAGTACTTC.

The chain couples TRBV12-3 or TRBV12-4 to TRBJ2-1; TRBD2 matches 8 bases. The CDR3 covers 13 residues. J gave up 8 bases and V 4 bases, and 4 bases lay outside the gene matches. The CDR3 here is CASSSQAGDEQFF. DNA for the CDR3: TGTGCCAGCAGTTCTCAAGCGGGAGATGAGCAGTTCTTC.